Here is one T cell receptor beta chain with its context. These data originate in a study of technical replicates of blood from several donors. Produced via immunoSEQ multiplex PCR; TCRdb's table is partial and in-frame only. The data contain approximately 75,000 clones, nearly 98% of them singletons. V was shortened by 1 base and J by 1 base, with 10 bases between the two germline ends. Per germline, CDR1 SGHRS and CDR2 YFSETQ. The CDR3 length is 15 residues. The V call is TRBV5-1, the J call TRBJ2-3; no firm D call. The sample consisted of T cells isolated from PBMCs. The receptor was derived from a human donor in good health. The CDR3 coding sequence is TGCGCCAGCAGCTTGAAGTTAGCAGGCACAGATACGCAGTATTTT. The encoded protein is CASSLKLAGTDTQYF.